One T cell receptor (beta chain) is described in this entry. Its antigen is unknown. These data come from a study of cytomegalovirus exposure and HLA in healthy donors. General study findings and limits: Immune exposure data for these donors was limited to CMV serostatus. Cytomegalovirus association was listed for under 200 TCR beta chains.

The PCR employed 60 Vbeta primers together with 13 Jbeta primers. Clones were sequenced by immunoSEQ multiplex PCR, and TCRdb holds only the in-frame ones, with some missing. Here the sample table reports approximately 190,000 clones. V was clipped by 1 base and J by 1 base, with 11 bases between them. The CDR3 extends over 16 amino acids. Germline CDR1 SEHNR, CDR2 FQNEAQ (reference sequence). This chain joins TRBV7-9 and TRBJ2-4; D is perhaps TRBD2 (6 bases). The source material was PBMCs. This TCR was sampled from a man aged 30-40 years in good health and CMV-seronegative. In DNA form, the CDR3 reads TGTGCCAGCAGCTTAGTGTCGGGGGTCGCCAAAAACATTCAGTACTTC. Translation gives CASSLVSGVAKNIQYF.